This T cell receptor beta chain was profiled in a study of cytomegalovirus exposure and HLA in healthy donors. Findings and limits, study-wide: Most TCR sequences were seen very rarely across donors, but some public TCRs occurred in many. As confirmed in vitro, a few CMV-associated chains were specific for CMV antigens. Later, an analysis found that TCR clusters from the first cohort tended to co-occur in the 130 or so validation repertoires.

The donors were part of the roughly 120-subject validation cohort, which stood apart from the roughly 700-subject first cohort. Repertoires were generated with immunoSEQ multiplex PCR, while TCRdb's copy carries only in-frame clones and drops some. The sample lists just under 75,000 clones; over 90% were seen once. The CDR3 is 15 residues long. V lost 3 bases, J lost 4 bases, and 8 bases stayed unmatched. The germline V gene has CDR1 SGHAT and CDR2 FQNNGV. Turning to this clone: Antigen unknown.

The genes are TRBV11-2 and TRBJ2-7; TRBD1 agrees at 8 bases. Sequenced: PBMCs. The sequence was collected from a woman aged 18 to 35 in good health and CMV-seropositive. CDR3 nucleotides: TGTGCCAGCAGCTTCCGGGACAGGAGGTCATACGAGCAGTACTTC. This sequence encodes CASSFRDRRSYEQYF.